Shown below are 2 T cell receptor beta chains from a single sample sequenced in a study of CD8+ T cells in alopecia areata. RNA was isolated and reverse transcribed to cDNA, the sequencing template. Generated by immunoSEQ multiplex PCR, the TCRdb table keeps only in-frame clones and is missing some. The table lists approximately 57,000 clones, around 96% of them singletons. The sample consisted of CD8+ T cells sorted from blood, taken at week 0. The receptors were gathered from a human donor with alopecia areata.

The CDR3 bases are TGTGCCAGCAGCCGGACAGGGGTCAGCACAGATACGCAGTATTTT. The encoded protein is CASSRTGVSTDTQYF. The chain has TRBV7-9 and TRBJ2-3; 9 bases match TRBD1. V lost 5 bases and J lost 0; bases outside the gene matches: 3. The CDR3 has 15 residues. Germline assignment: CDR1 SEHNR and CDR2 FQNEAQ (reference sequence). Together with reference TRBV7-9 and TRBJ2-3, the CDR3 gives the full variable domain: DTGVSQNPRHKITKRGQNVTFRCDPISEHNRLYWYRQTLGQGPEFLTYFQNEAQLEKSRLLSDRFSAERPKGSFSTLEIQRTEQGDSAMYLCASSRTGVSTDTQYFGPGTRLTVL.

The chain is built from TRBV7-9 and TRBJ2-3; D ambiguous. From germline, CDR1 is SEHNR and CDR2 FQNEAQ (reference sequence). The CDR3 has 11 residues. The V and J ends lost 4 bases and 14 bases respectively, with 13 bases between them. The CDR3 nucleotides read TGTGCCAGCAGCTCCCCCGGCCCCCGGTATTTT. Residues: CASSSPGPRYF.